Each of the 21 T cell receptor beta chains below was sequenced from the same sample in a study of T cell repertoires in cytomegalovirus infection. TCRdb re-analysed the reads in MiXCR, keeping a single row per CDR3 protein. The data show about 920,000 distinct CDR3 sequences, less than 35% seen once. The antigens for these receptors are not known. Source: cultured CD8+ T cells from PBMCs, taken from culture after CMV antigen stimulation. All receptors derive from a human donor in good health (CMV status not recorded). Some clones in this sample may be carry-over from other donors' samples.

The chain links TRBV6-6 to TRBJ1-1; D gene ambiguous. V lost 6 bases and J lost 3, with 11 bases in between. Germline V gives CDR1 MNHNY, CDR2 SVGAGI (reference sequence). The CDR3 is 13 residues long. The CDR3 nucleotides are TGTGCCAGCAGCAGTACACGGCACACTGAAGCTTTCTTT. Its protein product is CASSSTRHTEAFF.

The genes are TRBV24-1 and TRBJ2-2; the D gene is possibly TRBD1 (6 bases). This CDR3 is built from 14 residues. The V gene's germline CDR1 is KGHDR and CDR2 SFDVKD. V dropped 3 bases and J dropped 7 bases, with 11 bases sitting between them. DNA of the CDR3: TGTGCCACCAGTGATCATCAGGGGAACGGGGAGCTGTTTTTT. Translated: CATSDHQGNGELFF.

This clonotype has more than one count but fewer than ten. The rearrangement joins TRBV10-3 to TRBJ1-6; TRBD1 might be the D (6 bases). The germline V gene has CDR1 ENHRY and CDR2 SYGVKD. V shed 6 bases and J shed 6 bases, with 12 bases lying between them. The CDR3 spans 14 residues. The CDR3 DNA follows: TGTGCCATCAGACCCCGGACAGTTAATTCACCCCTCCACTTT. Translated: CAIRPRTVNSPLHF.

The J gene is TRBJ2-7, the V gene TRBV6-5; 8 nucleotides match TRBD2. This CDR3 is built from 15 residues. The V and J ends lost 5 bases and 0 bases, in that order; junction bases with no gene match: 6. CDR1 is MNHEY, CDR2 SVGAGI, per germline. CDR3 in amino acids: CASSPLRGASYEQYF. CDR3 sequence (DNA): TGTGCCAGCAGTCCCTTGCGGGGGGCCTCCTACGAGCAGTACTTC.

This chain connects TRBV28 to TRBJ2-2; D might be TRBD2 (6 bases). Trimming removed 6 bases at V and 5 bases at J, with 19 bases between. Germline V gene data show CDR1 as MDHEN and CDR2 as SYDVKM. The CDR3 has 16 residues. The CDR3 loop reads CASSSGLAARTGELFF. Here the CDR3 DNA reads TGTGCCAGCAGCTCGGGACTTGCCGCGAGGACCGGGGAGCTGTTTTTT.

Worth noting for this clonotype: A read error is possible here, since a much larger clone lies one base away. The genes are TRBV7-8 and TRBJ2-7; tentative D call: TRBD1 (6 bases). The CDR3 loop spans 15 amino acids. From germline, CDR1 is SGHVS and CDR2 FQNEAQ. The CDR3 here is CASSYGTQSSHEQYF. The CDR3 coding sequence is TGTGCCAGCAGCTACGGGACACAATCCTCCCACGAGCAGTACTTC.

This clonotype was detected many times. The V and J genes are TRBV7-9 and TRBJ2-2; perhaps D is TRBD1 or TRBD2 (7 bases each). V dropped 5 bases and J dropped 0 bases, with 16 bases sitting between them. Germline V gives CDR1 SEHNR, CDR2 FQNEAQ (reference sequence). This CDR3 is 17 amino acids long. CDR3 region: CASSEGTAGPNTGELFF. The CDR3 DNA follows: TGTGCCAGCAGCGAAGGGACAGCGGGACCGAACACCGGGGAGCTGTTTTTT. The full variable domain, with the rest looked up from reference TRBV7-9 and TRBJ2-2, is DTGVSQNPRHKITKRGQNVTFRCDPISEHNRLYWYRQTLGQGPEFLTYFQNEAQLEKSRLLSDRFSAERPKGSFSTLEIQRTEQGDSAMYLCASSEGTAGPNTGELFFGEGSRLTVL.

This clonotype occurred once. The chain carries TRBV5-1 and TRBJ2-1, with D perhaps given as TRBD1 or TRBD2 (5 bases each). The germline gives CDR1 SGHRS, CDR2 YFSETQ. This CDR3 is 15 amino acids long. The V end was cut by 3 bases, the J end by 2 bases, with 12 bases between. In DNA, the CDR3 is TGCGCCAGCAGCTCAATCTCGGGGCCCTACAATGAGCAGTTCTTC. Its protein is CASSSISGPYNEQFF.

The rearrangement joins TRBV20-1 to TRBJ1-1; D is uncertain. This CDR3 is built from 14 residues. V was shortened by 6 bases and J by 2 bases, with 16 bases between the two germline ends. Germline values: CDR1 DFQATT, CDR2 SNEGSKA (reference sequence). The chain's CDR3 is CSAAWAGDNTEAFF. CDR3 nucleotide sequence: TGCAGTGCCGCCTGGGCAGGCGACAACACTGAAGCTTTCTTT.

V gene TRBV10-3 combines with J gene TRBJ2-2; D may be TRBD1 (5 bases). V was shortened by 1 base and J by 4 bases, with 16 bases between the two germline ends. The CDR3 totals 17 residues. Germline V CDR1 and CDR2: ENHRY, SYGVKD. The DNA of the CDR3 is TGTGCCATCAGTGAGTTGGACACCTCGGAAGGCACCGGGGAGCTGTTTTTT. Amino acid sequence: CAISELDTSEGTGELFF.

This clonotype appeared a few times. V and J are TRBV7-9 and TRBJ2-7, with 7 bases matching TRBD1. Germline V gives CDR1 SEHNR, CDR2 FQNEAQ (reference sequence). Trimming cost V 5 bases and J 0 bases; bases outside gene matches: 7. The CDR3 covers 15 residues. DNA for the CDR3: TGTGCCAGCAGCAGGGGGACAGTCAGCTCCTACGAGCAGTACTTC. This sequence encodes CASSRGTVSSYEQYF.

This clonotype was recorded a few times. The chain couples TRBV7-4 to TRBJ1-2; D not resolved. CDR3 size: 13 residues. Germline assignment: CDR1 SGHVT and CDR2 SQSDAQ. V was clipped by 0 bases and J by 4 bases, with 6 bases between them. The CDR3 DNA sequence: TGTGCCAGCAGCTTAGCGATACCCTATGGCTACACCTTC. Translation gives CASSLAIPYGYTF.

This clonotype occurred many times. This chain joins TRBV7-2 and TRBJ2-3, with 8 bases aligning to TRBD2. Germline CDR1 is SGHTA and CDR2 is FQGNSA. The CDR3 has 13 amino acids. After removal of 3 bases from V and 5 bases from J, the junction contained 1 base not matched to a gene. This chain's CDR3 is CASSFLAGDTQYF. The CDR3 DNA follows: TGTGCCAGCAGCTTCCTAGCGGGAGATACGCAGTATTTT.

This clonotype came up many times. One end of the junction fails to match germline, which may point to a read error. The V and J genes are TRBV7-2 and TRBJ2-1; 10 positions agree with TRBD2. In germline, CDR1 is SGHTA, CDR2 FQGNSA. The CDR3 consists of 15 residues. DNA of the CDR3: TGTGCCAGCAGCCTAGCGGGGGTCGGTTACAATGAGCAGTTCTTC. It encodes CASSLAGVGYNEQFF.

CDR3 sequence reads: CASSPPTNTGELFF. The DNA for the CDR3 is TGTGCCAGCAGCCCCCCGACGAACACCGGGGAGCTGTTTTTT. The V gene is TRBV7-9, the J gene TRBJ2-2; D remains unclear. CDR3 length: 14 amino acids. The V and J ends lost 5 bases and 0 bases respectively, with 7 bases between them. Germline V lookup: CDR1 SEHNR, CDR2 FQNEAQ (reference sequence).

This clonotype was counted many times. The chain links TRBV7-2 to TRBJ2-5, with TRBD2 identical over 14 bases. With 8 bases clipped from V and 4 bases from J, the junction kept 15 bases outside the gene matches. Germline lookup yields CDR1 SGHTA and CDR2 FQGNSA. The CDR3 has 18 amino acids. DNA for the CDR3: TGTGCCAGCTATCCGACTAGCGGGGGGGCCGAAGTGAGAGAGACCCAGTACTTC. Its translation: CASYPTSGGAEVRETQYF.

Many counts were recorded for this clonotype. The gene calls are TRBV7-6 and TRBJ2-3, with TRBD2 matching over 10 bases. Germline CDR1 is SGHVS and CDR2 is FNYEAQ. V shed 5 bases and J 1 base; nucleotides not matched to a gene: 6. The CDR3 totals 16 residues. Written as DNA, the CDR3 is TGTGCCAGCAGCAAGCGCCTAGCGGGGGGCACAGATACGCAGTATTTT. Translation: CASSKRLAGGTDTQYF.

The chain carries TRBV28 and TRBJ1-5, with D maybe TRBD1 (5 bases). Germline V lookup: CDR1 MDHEN, CDR2 SYDVKM. Between the trimmed V and J ends, which lost 5 bases and 4 bases, there was a span of 12 bases. CDR3 length: 14 residues. Here the CDR3 DNA reads TGTGCCAGCAGTATGGGACCGGAAAATCAGCCCCAGCATTTT. It specifies CASSMGPENQPQHF.

Worth noting for this clonotype: The junction and the germline gene differ at one end; a read error may be behind it. The V gene is TRBV4-1, the J gene TRBJ2-3; 15 nucleotides align to TRBD2. The CDR3 runs 18 residues. Germline assignment: CDR1 MGHRA and CDR2 YSYEKL. CDR3: CTSSHRGTSGGYTDTQYF. The CDR3 nucleotides read TGCACCAGCAGCCATCGGGGGACTAGCGGGGGGTACACAGATACGCAGTATTTT.

This clonotype was observed a handful of times. The J gene is TRBJ1-5, the V gene TRBV7-8; D is undetermined. V lost 8 bases and J 1 base, leaving 9 bases between the germline ends. Germline assignment: CDR1 SGHVS and CDR2 FQNEAQ. The CDR3 consists of 13 residues. The CDR3 region is CASGEGSNQPQHF. The CDR3 DNA sequence: TGTGCCAGCGGAGAGGGCAGCAATCAGCCCCAGCATTTT.

The V gene is TRBV5-5, the J gene TRBJ1-1; D is perhaps TRBD1 (6 bases). Germline-derived CDR1 and CDR2 are SGHKS and YYEKEE (reference sequence). Trimming stripped 5 bases from V and 3 bases from J, with 14 bases between. The CDR3 runs 14 residues. The CDR3 nucleotides are TGTGCCAGCAGTCAGGGGTCTTCTGACACTGAAGCTTTCTTT. Encoded protein: CASSQGSSDTEAFF.